This TCR beta chain stems from a study of blood T cell repertoires in COVID-19. Looking at the study overall: There were acute and convalescent COVID-19 samples, and they came from the United States, Italy and Spain. From T cells, B-cell-depleted T cells, or PBMCs came the material, which was cDNA or gDNA.

Under the authors' procedure: Estimates of nucleated cell counts were drawn from the amplification of reference gene primers. Method: immunoSEQ multiplex PCR; TCRdb's copy keeps in-frame clones and lacks some. The V and J calls and the clone size are those of that table, but D and trimming were determined from the DNA. The profile shows just under 150,000 clones, about 85% of them singletons. This clone has just a few counts. There are 13 residues in the CDR3. Germline trimming cut 8 bases from V and 0 bases from J; bases unmatched to any gene: 3. The germline V gene encodes CDR1 MNHEY and CDR2 SVGAGI.

The specimen was peripheral blood. The gene calls are TRBV6-5 and TRBJ2-5; TRBD2 agrees at 7 bases. The clonotype originates from a human donor with acute or convalescent COVID-19. The donor label of this sample is uncertain. This chain's CDR3 is CASRRGDQETQYF. Written as DNA, the CDR3 is TGTGCCAGCCGCCGGGGGGACCAAGAGACCCAGTACTTC.